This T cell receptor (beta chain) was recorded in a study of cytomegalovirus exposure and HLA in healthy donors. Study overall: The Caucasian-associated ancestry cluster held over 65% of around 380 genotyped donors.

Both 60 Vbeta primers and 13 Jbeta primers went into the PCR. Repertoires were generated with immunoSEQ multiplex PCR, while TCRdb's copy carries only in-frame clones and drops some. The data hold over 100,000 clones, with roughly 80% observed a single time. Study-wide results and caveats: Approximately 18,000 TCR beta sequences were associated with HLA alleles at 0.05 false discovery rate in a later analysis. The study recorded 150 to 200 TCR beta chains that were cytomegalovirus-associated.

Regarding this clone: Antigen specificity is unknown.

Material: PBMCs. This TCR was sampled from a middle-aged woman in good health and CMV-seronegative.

The DNA of the CDR3 is TGTGCCAGCAGCTTTAGGGGCCGAGACGGGGAGCTGTTTTTT. Its protein product is CASSFRGRDGELFF. The chain is built from TRBV4-2 and TRBJ2-2, with D possibly being TRBD1 (5 bases). Germline V gene sequence: CDR1 LGHNA, CDR2 YNFKEQ. Trimming shortened V by 5 bases and J by 7 bases, and 14 bases separated the two germline ends. The CDR3 is made up of 14 amino acids.